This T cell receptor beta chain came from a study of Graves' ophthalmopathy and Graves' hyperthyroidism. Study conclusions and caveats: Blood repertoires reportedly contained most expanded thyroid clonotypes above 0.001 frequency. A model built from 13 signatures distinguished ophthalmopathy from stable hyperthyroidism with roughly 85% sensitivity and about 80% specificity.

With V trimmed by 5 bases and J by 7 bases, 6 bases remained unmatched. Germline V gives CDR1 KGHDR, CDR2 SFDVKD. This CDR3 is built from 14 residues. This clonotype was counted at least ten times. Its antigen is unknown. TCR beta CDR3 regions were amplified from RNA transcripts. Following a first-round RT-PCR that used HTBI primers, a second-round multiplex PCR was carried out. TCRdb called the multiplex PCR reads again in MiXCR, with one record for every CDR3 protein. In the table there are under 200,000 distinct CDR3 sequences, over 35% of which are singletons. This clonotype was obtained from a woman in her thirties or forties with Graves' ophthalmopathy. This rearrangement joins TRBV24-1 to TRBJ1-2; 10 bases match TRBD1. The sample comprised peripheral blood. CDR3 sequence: CATSAATGGSGYTF. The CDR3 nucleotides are TGTGCCACCAGTGCAGCGACAGGGGGCTCTGGCTACACCTTC.